The 12 T cell receptor beta chains below were found in one sample sequenced in a study of response to subunit inactivated influenza vaccine. MiXCR was run by TCRdb on the RT-PCR reads, yielding one entry per CDR3 protein. Of 550,000 to 600,000 distinct CDR3 sequences in the sample, approximately 10% were seen once. The sequencing here drew on PBMCs from blood, taken on the day of vaccination. The source is a man aged 50 to 60 who received an inactivated influenza vaccine.

V and J are TRBV7-2 and TRBJ2-1; D might be TRBD1 (5 bases). Germline V gives CDR1 SGHTA, CDR2 FQGNSA. The CDR3 runs 14 residues. V lost 0 bases and J lost 4, with 7 bases in between. CDR3 loop: CASSLATAYNEQFF. For the CDR3, the DNA is TGTGCCAGCAGCTTAGCGACAGCTTACAATGAGCAGTTCTTC.

The chain links TRBV28 to TRBJ2-7, with 11 nucleotides matching TRBD2. V was pared by 3 bases and J by 7 bases, with 8 bases of the junction left unmatched. Germline V gene sequence: CDR1 MDHEN, CDR2 SYDVKM. The CDR3 length is 15 residues. The CDR3, as DNA: TGTGCCAGCAGTTTCCTAGCGGGGGGCCAGGGTGAGCAGTACTTC. It translates to CASSFLAGGQGEQYF.

This chain uses TRBV6-1 with TRBJ2-1; 7 positions agree with TRBD1. J was trimmed by 10 bases and V by 10 bases; bases with no gene match: 16. The CDR3 is 14 residues long. Looked up from germline, CDR1 is MNHNS and CDR2 is SASEGT. The CDR3 DNA follows: TGTGCCATAGCGCTCTCCTGGACAGGCGACGAGCAGTTCTTC. Its protein is CAIALSWTGDEQFF.

This sequence joins TRBV2 and TRBJ2-6; no clear D gene. CDR3 length: 14 amino acids. Germline CDR1 and CDR2: SNHLY and FYNNEI. V was clipped by 7 bases and J by 2 bases, with 9 bases between them. The CDR3 protein is CASTIVAGANVLTF. The CDR3 nucleotides are TGTGCCAGCACCATAGTTGCTGGGGCCAACGTCCTGACTTTC.

The J gene is TRBJ2-5, the V gene TRBV12-3 or TRBV12-4; D could derive from TRBD1 or TRBD2 (6 bases each). The CDR3 sequence is 12 residues long. The ends were cut back, 7 bases at V and 7 bases at J, with 13 bases in the middle. The CDR3, as DNA: TGTGCCAGCACCCCTGGAGGGGGGACCCAGTACTTC. Its protein product is CASTPGGGTQYF.

The chain recombines TRBV5-1 with TRBJ2-6; TRBD2 agrees at 7 bases. The germline V gene encodes CDR1 SGHRS and CDR2 YFSETQ. Trimming took 5 bases from V and 1 from J; bases not matched to a gene: 9. There are 17 residues in the CDR3. As DNA, the CDR3 is TGCGCCAGCAGTTCCACAGCGGGGTGGTCTGGGGCCAACGTCCTGACTTTC. Its protein product is CASSSTAGWSGANVLTF.

The chain joins TRBV7-3 to TRBJ2-3; D may be TRBD2 (5 bases). Trimming shortened V by 5 bases and J by 3 bases, and 18 bases separated the two germline ends. The CDR3 has 16 residues. Germline V gives CDR1 SGHTA, CDR2 FQGTGA. The CDR3 here is CASSPGWWEGTDTQYF. The CDR3 nucleotides read TGTGCCAGCAGCCCGGGGTGGTGGGAAGGGACAGATACGCAGTATTTT.

The V gene is TRBV2, the J gene TRBJ2-3, with 7 bases matching TRBD1. CDR1 and CDR2 (germline): SNHLY, FYNNEI. V was pared by 3 bases and J by 6 bases, with 15 bases of the junction left unmatched. The length of the CDR3 is 17 residues. The CDR3 DNA reads as TGTGCCAGCAGTGACTCCGACAGGGTTACCCGGACGGATACGCAGTATTTT. Translation: CASSDSDRVTRTDTQYF.

This clonotype was observed many times. The rearrangement uses TRBV27 and TRBJ2-3, with 8 positions matching TRBD2. There are 19 residues in the CDR3. Germline V lookup: CDR1 MNHEY, CDR2 SMNVEV (reference sequence). V lost 7 bases to trimming and J lost 1 base; unmatched junction nucleotides: 19. The CDR3 reads CASKLRSGGNYPGTDTQYF. The CDR3 nucleotides read TGTGCCAGCAAGCTTAGGAGCGGGGGAAACTACCCTGGCACAGATACGCAGTATTTT.

This clonotype was seen at least ten times. The chain has TRBV11-2 and TRBJ2-3; 13 bases match TRBD2. The junction had 13 bases not matched to a gene; V was cut back by 1 base and J by 3 bases. The germline gives CDR1 SGHAT, CDR2 FQNNGV. The CDR3 extends over 20 amino acids. The CDR3 reads CASSLGTSGSLTSGTDTQYF. The CDR3 nucleotides read TGTGCCAGCAGCTTAGGGACTAGCGGGAGCTTAACTTCTGGGACAGATACGCAGTATTTT.

CDR3 sequence reads: CASRITGTSGYNEQFF. CDR3 in DNA: TGTGCCAGCAGAATCACCGGGACTAGCGGATACAATGAGCAGTTCTTC. The chain joins TRBV7-2 to TRBJ2-1; the match to TRBD2 covers 11 bases. V was pared by 6 bases and J by 4 bases, with 8 bases of the junction left unmatched. Germline values: CDR1 SGHTA, CDR2 FQGNSA. CDR3 size: 16 residues.

This clonotype was detected only a few times. The gene calls are TRBV4-3 and TRBJ2-1; the D call may be TRBD1 or TRBD2 (6 bases each). Germline CDR1 reads LGHNA; CDR2 reads YSLEER. This CDR3 has 15 residues. V lost 1 base to trimming and J lost 5 bases, with 12 bases between them. The CDR3 reads CASSQGPGDNNEQFF. The CDR3 DNA reads TGCGCCAGCAGCCAAGGGCCGGGGGACAACAATGAGCAGTTCTTC.